These 31 T cell receptor beta chains came from one sample sequenced in a study of blood T cell repertoires in COVID-19. Sequenced by immunoSEQ multiplex PCR; TCRdb stores in-frame clones only, minus some. This table holds 110,000 or so clones, approximately 85% found once. The sequenced sample was peripheral blood. The origin of the receptors is a woman aged 60-75 years with COVID-19, enrolled during active disease.

The V and J genes are TRBV19 and TRBJ1-5, with D possibly TRBD1 on 6 matching bases. V lost 7 bases and J 3 bases, leaving 19 bases between the germline ends. Germline loops: CDR1 LNHDA, CDR2 SQIVND (reference sequence). This CDR3 region has 16 residues. The CDR3 here is CASNLRTANTNQPQHF. CDR3 sequence (DNA): TGTGCCAGTAATCTGAGGACAGCGAATACCAATCAGCCCCAGCATTTT.

This clone was detected once. The J gene is TRBJ1-5, the V gene TRBV19; the D gene is possibly TRBD1 (5 bases). CDR1 is LNHDA and CDR2 is SQIVND in the germline V gene (reference sequence). The CDR3 covers 14 residues. Trimming left V 6 bases short and J 2 bases short, with 11 bases between. The CDR3 loop reads CASRGVAGNQPQHF. In nucleotides, the CDR3 is TGTGCCAGTAGAGGGGTGGCGGGCAATCAGCCCCAGCATTTT.

The genes are TRBV7-2 and TRBJ2-4, with D possibly TRBD1 on 6 matching bases. The CDR3 has 13 residues. The V end lost 3 bases, the J end lost 6 bases, and 9 bases lay between the germline ends. Germline V gene sequence: CDR1 SGHTA, CDR2 FQGNSA. CDR3: CASSFRGGNIQYF. The CDR3 DNA follows: TGTGCCAGCAGCTTCAGGGGCGGAAACATTCAGTACTTC.

The rearrangement uses TRBV5-1 and TRBJ2-1, with TRBD2 identical over 7 bases. Looked up from germline, CDR1 is SGHRS and CDR2 is YFSETQ. V lost 3 bases to trimming and J lost 0 bases; unmatched junction nucleotides: 3. The CDR3 runs 15 residues. DNA of the CDR3: TGCGCCAGCAGCTCCGGGGGGATCTCCTACAATGAGCAGTTCTTC. The encoded protein is CASSSGGISYNEQFF.

The chain combines TRBV7-2 with TRBJ1-4; TRBD1 matches at 7 bases. V trimming: 5 bases; J trimming: 5 bases; junction bases outside the gene matches: 5. The germline V gene encodes CDR1 SGHTA and CDR2 FQGNSA. The CDR3 consists of 14 residues. Here the CDR3 reads CASSRDSENEKLFF. In DNA form, the CDR3 reads TGTGCCAGCAGCCGGGACAGTGAAAATGAAAAACTGTTTTTT.

This clone has more than one count but fewer than ten. The chain uses TRBV6-5 and TRBJ2-3; D perhaps matches TRBD1 (6 bases). This CDR3 is built from 16 residues. Trimming cost V 2 bases and J 0 bases, with 12 bases left between them. Looked up from germline, CDR1 is MNHEY and CDR2 is SVGAGI. CDR3 coding DNA: TGTGCCAGCAGTTACACAGGGATTCGGAGCACAGATACGCAGTATTTT. Its translation: CASSYTGIRSTDTQYF.

The gene calls are TRBV3-1 (or the pseudogene TRBV3-2) and TRBJ2-5, with 11 positions matching TRBD1. V dropped 4 bases and J dropped 3; count of bases not matched to a gene: 10. Germline V gives CDR1 LGHDT, CDR2 YNNKEL (reference sequence). The CDR3 has 17 residues. The CDR3 nucleotides are TGTGCCAGCAGCCGAAGACCGGGACAGGGGGAGGAAGAGACCCAGTACTTC. Its translation: CASSRRPGQGEEETQYF.

This chain connects TRBV5-4 to TRBJ1-2; D call uncertain. Germline V gene sequence: CDR1 SGHNT, CDR2 YYREEE (reference sequence). V was shortened by 2 bases and J by 1 base, with 12 bases between the two germline ends. The CDR3 has 15 residues. This CDR3 reads CASSFESGRNYGYTF. The DNA of the CDR3 is TGTGCCAGCAGCTTCGAATCAGGCCGTAACTATGGCTACACCTTC.

The CDR3 nucleotides read TGTGCCAGCCCTAGCGAGGGACAGGGGAGCACCGGGGAGCTGTTTTTT. The encoded protein is CASPSEGQGSTGELFF. The chain joins TRBV11-3 to TRBJ2-2; the match to TRBD1 covers 10 bases. The length of the CDR3 is 16 residues. Germline values: CDR1 SGHNT, CDR2 YENEEA. The junction had 10 bases not matched to a gene; V was cut back by 8 bases and J by 4 bases.

The CDR3 DNA reads as TGTGCCTGGAGCGGGGGACAGGGGGCAACTAATGAAAAACTGTTTTTT. Its translation is CAWSGGQGATNEKLFF. The V and J genes are TRBV30 and TRBJ1-4; 11 bases are a match to TRBD1. The ends lost 3 bases at V and 0 bases at J; junction bases unmatched: 3. The germline V gene has CDR1 GTSNPN and CDR2 SVGIG (reference sequence). This CDR3 has 16 amino acids.

The V call is TRBV7-3, the J call TRBJ2-2, with a tentative D call TRBD1 (6 bases). V shed 4 bases and J shed 0 bases, with 12 bases lying between them. From germline, CDR1 is SGHTA and CDR2 FQGTGA. The CDR3 runs 16 residues. CDR3 sequence reads: CASSSHGTTNTGELFF. CDR3 DNA sequence: TGTGCCAGCAGCTCCCACGGGACAACGAACACCGGGGAGCTGTTTTTT.

V and J are TRBV3-1 (or the pseudogene TRBV3-2) and TRBJ2-7, with 8 bases matching TRBD1. Trimming took 4 bases from V and 2 from J; bases not matched to a gene: 7. The CDR3 consists of 15 residues. Germline V lookup: CDR1 LGHDT, CDR2 YNNKEL (reference sequence). CDR3 bases: TGTGCCAGCAGCCTGGGGACAGGACATCCCTACGAGCAGTACTTC. Its protein product is CASSLGTGHPYEQYF.

This chain links TRBV7-2 with TRBJ2-1; 10 nucleotides align to TRBD2. CDR1 is SGHTA and CDR2 is FQGNSA in the germline V gene. J lost 0 bases, V lost 2 bases, and 1 base had no gene match. This CDR3 has 16 residues. DNA for the CDR3: TGTGCCAGCAGCTTACAGCGGGGGGGCTCCTACAATGAGCAGTTCTTC. Translated: CASSLQRGGSYNEQFF.

The chain combines TRBV2 with TRBJ1-1, with D uncertain. Germline-derived CDR1 and CDR2 are SNHLY and FYNNEI. Between the trimmed V and J ends, which lost 2 bases and 7 bases, there was a span of 8 bases. The CDR3 totals 12 residues. DNA for the CDR3: TGTGCCAGCAGTGAATGGTCAGTTGAAGCTTTCTTT. Translation: CASSEWSVEAFF.

The chain has TRBV4-3 and TRBJ2-1, with 10 nucleotides matching TRBD2. The CDR3 has 17 amino acids. Germline V gene lookup returns CDR1 LGHNA and CDR2 YSLEER. The junction had 7 bases not matched to a gene; V was cut back by 1 base and J by 4 bases. The CDR3 sequence is CASSQAERGGRYNEQFF. CDR3 bases: TGCGCCAGCAGCCAAGCCGAGCGGGGGGGCCGTTACAATGAGCAGTTCTTC.

The CDR3 region is CASSLGGGGVSEQFF. The CDR3, as DNA: TGCGCCAGCAGCTTGGGTGGCGGGGGTGTCAGTGAGCAGTTCTTC. The V gene is TRBV5-1, the J gene TRBJ2-1; 7 nucleotides line up with TRBD2. The CDR3 has 15 amino acids. V dropped 0 bases and J dropped 9; count of bases not matched to a gene: 9. From germline, CDR1 is SGHRS and CDR2 YFSETQ.

The V call is TRBV19, the J call TRBJ1-1, with 7 positions matching TRBD1. After removal of 2 bases from V and 0 bases from J, the junction contained 6 bases not matched to a gene. Germline values: CDR1 LNHDA, CDR2 SQIVND (reference sequence). The CDR3 consists of 16 residues. The CDR3 DNA is TGTGCCAGTAGTATACGGGACAGAGCCGTGAACACTGAAGCTTTCTTT. Its protein product is CASSIRDRAVNTEAFF. Using reference TRBV19 and TRBJ1-1 for the parts outside the CDR3, the full variable domain is DGGITQSPKYLFRKEGQNVTLSCEQNLNHDAMYWYRQDPGQGLRLIYYSQIVNDFQKGDIAEGYSVSREKKESFPLTVTSAQKNPTAFYLCASSIRDRAVNTEAFFGQGTRLTVV.

V is TRBV3-1 (or the pseudogene TRBV3-2) and J is TRBJ2-1; 8 bases line up with TRBD2. J was trimmed by 8 bases and V by 2 bases; bases with no gene match: 5. Germline CDR1 LGHDT, CDR2 YNNKEL (reference sequence). This CDR3 contains 14 residues. The CDR3 sequence is CASSQSGGGDEQFF. The CDR3 DNA follows: TGTGCCAGCAGCCAAAGCGGGGGAGGAGATGAGCAGTTCTTC.

The CDR3 loop is CSVDTRTGGYYEQYF. In DNA, the CDR3 is TGCAGCGTTGATACGAGGACAGGGGGCTACTACGAGCAGTACTTC. The rearrangement joins TRBV29-1 to TRBJ2-7; 11 bases line up with TRBD1. The CDR3 runs to 15 residues. V shed 3 bases and J 3 bases; nucleotides not matched to a gene: 7. Germline CDR1 and CDR2: SQVTM and ANQGSEA.

The V call is TRBV19, the J call TRBJ1-1; tentative D call: TRBD1 (5 bases). Germline lookup yields CDR1 LNHDA and CDR2 SQIVND (reference sequence). The V end lost 7 bases, the J end lost 3 bases, and 21 bases lay between the germline ends. The CDR3 runs to 16 residues. The CDR3: CASTDPGLGGYTEAFF. The DNA of the CDR3 is TGTGCCAGTACCGATCCGGGTCTTGGGGGGTACACTGAAGCTTTCTTT.

In its sample, this clone was seen once. The V and J genes are TRBV13 and TRBJ2-7; D perhaps matches TRBD1 (5 bases). V lost 2 bases and J lost 2, with 16 bases in between. From germline, CDR1 is PRHDT and CDR2 FYEKMQ (reference sequence). The CDR3 has 16 amino acids. CDR3 amino acids: CASSLFLGQSAYEQYF. The CDR3 DNA reads as TGTGCCAGCAGCTTATTTTTGGGGCAGTCGGCCTACGAGCAGTACTTC.

V is TRBV18 and J is TRBJ1-2; the D gene is possibly TRBD1 (5 bases). The CDR3 extends over 16 amino acids. Germline CDR1 and CDR2: KGHSH and LQKENI. Deletions cut 3 bases from V and 6 bases from J, with 20 bases between. The CDR3 spells CASSPGPPQAGNGYTF. The CDR3 bases are TGTGCCAGCTCACCGGGGCCTCCCCAGGCGGGGAATGGCTACACCTTC.

The rearrangement links TRBV7-9 to TRBJ1-2; no clear D. CDR1 and CDR2 (germline): SEHNR, FQNEAQ (reference sequence). Trimming took 3 bases from V and 8 from J, leaving 10 bases between them. The CDR3 has 12 residues. CDR3 DNA sequence: TGTGCCAGCAGCTTCTTAGTTCAAGGCTACACCTTC. Protein: CASSFLVQGYTF.

In this sample, this clone turned up a few times. CDR3: CASRRSTSGASYEQYF. In nucleotides, the CDR3 is TGTGCCAGCAGACGAAGTACGAGCGGGGCTTCCTACGAGCAGTACTTC. J is TRBJ2-7 and V is TRBV11-2, with 7 bases fitting TRBD2. This CDR3 comprises 16 residues. V shed 6 bases and J 1 base; nucleotides not matched to a gene: 12. CDR1 SGHAT and CDR2 FQNNGV come from the germline V gene.

This rearrangement joins TRBV7-2 to TRBJ1-3; D not resolved. The V end lost 1 base, the J end lost 0 bases, and 13 bases lay between the germline ends. The CDR3 covers 17 residues. Germline assignment: CDR1 SGHTA and CDR2 FQGNSA. The CDR3 region has the DNA TGTGCCAGCAGCTTAGGCCCTGCTTATAGCTCTGGAAACACCATATATTTT. Its protein is CASSLGPAYSSGNTIYF. Full variable domain (outside the CDR3, taken from reference TRBV7-2 and TRBJ1-3): GAGVSQSPSNKVTEKGKDVELRCDPISGHTALYWYRQSLGQGLEFLIYFQGNSAPDKSGLPSDRFSAERTGGSVSTLTIQRTQQEDSAVYLCASSLGPAYSSGNTIYFGEGSWLTVV.

This chain joins TRBV7-9 and TRBJ2-2, with D unresolved. The ends were cut back, 5 bases at V and 1 base at J, with 5 bases in the middle. CDR1 and CDR2 (germline): SEHNR, FQNEAQ (reference sequence). The CDR3 is 13 residues long. The CDR3 sequence: CASSLLNTGELFF. The CDR3 nucleotides are TGTGCCAGCAGCCTGTTGAACACCGGGGAGCTGTTTTTT.

Points on this clone: At one end the junction does not follow the germline gene, possibly because of a read error. The V call is TRBV29-1, the J call TRBJ2-1; 9 positions match TRBD2. This CDR3 has 13 residues. The germline V gene encodes CDR1 SQVTM and CDR2 ANQGSEA. The CDR3 spells CSVEDRRSGGSIF. In DNA form, the CDR3 reads TGCAGCGTTGAAGATCGGCGTAGCGGGGGCTCGATCTTC.

The chain carries TRBV18 and TRBJ2-5, with 9 bases identical to TRBD2. V shed 4 bases and J 0 bases; nucleotides not matched to a gene: 6. CDR1 is KGHSH and CDR2 is LQKENI in the germline V gene. The CDR3 consists of 16 residues. In DNA, the CDR3 is TGTGCCAGCTCACTTCGCGCGGGGGGGAACCAAGAGACCCAGTACTTC. Translating it yields CASSLRAGGNQETQYF. The full variable domain, its missing parts supplied by reference TRBV18 and TRBJ2-5, is NAGVMQNPRHLVRRRGQEARLRCSPMKGHSHVYWYRQLPEEGLKFMVYLQKENIIDESGMPKERFSAEFPKEGPSILRIQQVVRGDSAAYFCASSLRAGGNQETQYFGPGTRLLVL.

This chain uses TRBV4-2 with TRBJ1-4; 7 bases are a match to TRBD1. Germline CDR1 and CDR2: LGHNA and YNFKEQ. This CDR3 has 15 residues. After removal of 1 base from V and 6 bases from J, the junction contained 5 bases not matched to a gene. Written as DNA, the CDR3 is TGTGCCAGCAGCCAAGGAGGGGGCGCGGATGAAAAACTGTTTTTT. Protein sequence: CASSQGGGADEKLFF.

The chain employs TRBV5-4 and TRBJ1-6, with D perhaps matching TRBD1 (6 bases). The CDR3 is 15 residues long. Between the trimmed V and J ends, which lost 3 bases and 6 bases, there was a span of 13 bases. Germline V lookup: CDR1 SGHNT, CDR2 YYREEE (reference sequence). CDR3 sequence reads: CASSWGQGTNSPLHF. CDR3 bases: TGTGCCAGCAGCTGGGGGCAGGGGACTAATTCACCCCTCCACTTT.

The table lists this clone with a few counts. CDR3 protein: CASSNRPGTQTGDEKLFF. CDR3 DNA sequence: TGTGCCAGCAGCAACCGACCCGGGACTCAAACTGGGGATGAAAAACTGTTTTTT. The rearrangement links TRBV6-2 or TRBV6-3 to TRBJ1-4; TRBD1 is a possible D gene (5 bases). Germline V CDR1 and CDR2: MNHEY, SVGEGT. The V end was cut by 6 bases, the J end by 6 bases, with 26 bases between. The CDR3 contains 18 residues.